This T cell receptor (beta chain) was sequenced for a study of monozygotic twins with inflammatory bowel disease. Points on this clonotype: Its target is not known.

Study conclusions and caveats: A distinction between different T cell subtypes was not possible. On the inverse Simpson index, IBD patients scored lower for TCRbeta diversity than healthy co-twins.

Collection of a roughly 2.4 ml blood sample took place per donor. Whole-blood RNA isolation (total RNA) proceeded without T cell sorting. Looked up from germline, CDR1 is SGHRS and CDR2 is YFSETQ. CDR3 length: 14 residues. TCRdb derives one entry per CDR3 protein from the 5' RACE reads, leaving out DNA. The repertoire table contains some 170,000 distinct CDR3 sequences. Sequencing was carried out using blood. The sequence derives from a human donor with ulcerative colitis or Crohn's disease, or a healthy co-twin of an affected twin (not recorded which). The chain has TRBV5-1 and TRBJ2-5; absent DNA, TCRdb's TRBD1 call cannot be checked. The CDR3 here is CASSLEWTGGTQYF.